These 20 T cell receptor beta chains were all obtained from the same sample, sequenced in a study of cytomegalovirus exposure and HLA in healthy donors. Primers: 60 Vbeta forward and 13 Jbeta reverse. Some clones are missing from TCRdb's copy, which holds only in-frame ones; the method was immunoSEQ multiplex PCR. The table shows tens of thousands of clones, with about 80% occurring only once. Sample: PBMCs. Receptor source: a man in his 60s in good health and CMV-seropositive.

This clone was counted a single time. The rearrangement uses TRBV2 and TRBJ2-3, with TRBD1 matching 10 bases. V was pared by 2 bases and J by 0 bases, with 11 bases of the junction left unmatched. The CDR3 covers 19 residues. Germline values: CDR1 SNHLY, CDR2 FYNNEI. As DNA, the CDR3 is TGTGCCAGCAGTGAATTTGCGACGGGACAGGGGACTAGCACAGATACGCAGTATTTT. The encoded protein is CASSEFATGQGTSTDTQYF.

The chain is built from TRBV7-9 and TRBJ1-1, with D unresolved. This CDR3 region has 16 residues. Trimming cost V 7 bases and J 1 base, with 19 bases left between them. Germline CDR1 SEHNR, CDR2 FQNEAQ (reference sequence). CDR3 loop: CASIKDTAIRNTEAFF. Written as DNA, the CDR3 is TGTGCCAGCATCAAAGACACGGCGATCAGGAACACTGAAGCTTTCTTT.

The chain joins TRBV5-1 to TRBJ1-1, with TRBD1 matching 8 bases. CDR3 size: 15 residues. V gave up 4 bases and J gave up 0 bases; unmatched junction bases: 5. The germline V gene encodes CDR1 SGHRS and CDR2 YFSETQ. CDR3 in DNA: TGCGCCAGCAGCACCGGACAGGGTCTGAACACTGAAGCTTTCTTT. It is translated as CASSTGQGLNTEAFF.

Written as DNA, the CDR3 is TGTGCCAGCAGTCCGGCATACGGGAGACTAGCGGGGGGGAAAGATACGCAGTATTTT. Amino acids: CASSPAYGRLAGGKDTQYF. J is TRBJ2-3 and V is TRBV6-4; TRBD2 matches 14 bases. CDR1 and CDR2 from the germline V gene are MRHNA and SNTAGT. J was trimmed by 5 bases and V by 5 bases; bases with no gene match: 15. The CDR3 consists of 19 residues.

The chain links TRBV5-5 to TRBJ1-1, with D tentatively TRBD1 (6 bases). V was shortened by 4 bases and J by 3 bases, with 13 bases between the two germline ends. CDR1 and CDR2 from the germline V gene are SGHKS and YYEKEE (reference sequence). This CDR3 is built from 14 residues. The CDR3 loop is CASSEGERYTEAFF. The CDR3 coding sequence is TGTGCCAGCAGCGAGGGGGAACGGTACACTGAAGCTTTCTTT. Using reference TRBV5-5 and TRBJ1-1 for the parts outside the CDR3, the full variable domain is DAGVTQSPTHLIKTRGQQVTLRCSPISGHKSVSWYQQVLGQGPQFIFQYYEKEERGRGNFPDRFSARQFPNYSSELNVNALLLGDSALYLCASSEGERYTEAFFGQGTRLTVV.

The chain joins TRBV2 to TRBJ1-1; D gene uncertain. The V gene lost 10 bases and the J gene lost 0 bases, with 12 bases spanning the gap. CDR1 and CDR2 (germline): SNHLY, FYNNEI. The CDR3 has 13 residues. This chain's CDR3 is CATTSEMNTEAFF. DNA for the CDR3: TGTGCCACTACGAGCGAAATGAACACTGAAGCTTTCTTT.

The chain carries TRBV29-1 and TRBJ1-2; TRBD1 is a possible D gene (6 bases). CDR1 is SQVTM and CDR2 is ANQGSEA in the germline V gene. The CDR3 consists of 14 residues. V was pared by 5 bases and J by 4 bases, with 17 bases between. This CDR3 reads CSVTGLSVGYGYTF. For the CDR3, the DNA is TGCAGCGTTACAGGGCTTTCGGTTGGCTATGGCTACACCTTC.

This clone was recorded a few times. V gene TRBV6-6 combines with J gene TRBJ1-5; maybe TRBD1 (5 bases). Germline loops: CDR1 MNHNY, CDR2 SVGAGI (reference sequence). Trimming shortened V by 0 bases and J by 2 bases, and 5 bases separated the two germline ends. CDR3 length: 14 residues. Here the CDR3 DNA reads TGTGCCAGCAGTTACTCAGGGGGCAATCAGCCCCAGCATTTT. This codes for CASSYSGGNQPQHF.

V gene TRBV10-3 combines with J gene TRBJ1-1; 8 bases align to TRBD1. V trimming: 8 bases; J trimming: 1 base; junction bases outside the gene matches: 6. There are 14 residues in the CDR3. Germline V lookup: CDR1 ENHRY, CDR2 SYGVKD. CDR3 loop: CAIGTGQENTEAFF. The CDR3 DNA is TGTGCCATCGGTACGGGACAGGAGAACACTGAAGCTTTCTTT.

In DNA, the CDR3 is TGTGCCAGCAGCGCAACTCCCTATAATTCACCCCTCCACTTT. It codes for CASSATPYNSPLHF. V usage is TRBV9 and J usage is TRBJ1-6, with D hard to call. CDR3 length: 14 residues. The germline V and J ends were trimmed by 3 bases and 2 bases, with 6 bases remaining between them. Germline CDR1 SGDLS, CDR2 YYNGEE.

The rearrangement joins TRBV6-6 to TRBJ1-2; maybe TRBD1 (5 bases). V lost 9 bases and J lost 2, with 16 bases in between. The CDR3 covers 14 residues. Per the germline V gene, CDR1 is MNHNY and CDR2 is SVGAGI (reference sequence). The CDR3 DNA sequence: TGTGCCAGTTTTGAGCAGGGATCAAACTATGGCTACACCTTC. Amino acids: CASFEQGSNYGYTF.

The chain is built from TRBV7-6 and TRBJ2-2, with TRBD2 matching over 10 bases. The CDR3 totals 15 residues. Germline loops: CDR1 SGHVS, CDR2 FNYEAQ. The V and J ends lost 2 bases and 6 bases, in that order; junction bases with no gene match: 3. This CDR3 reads CASSLLAGVAGELFF. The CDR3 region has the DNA TGTGCCAGCAGCTTACTAGCGGGAGTAGCCGGGGAGCTGTTTTTT.

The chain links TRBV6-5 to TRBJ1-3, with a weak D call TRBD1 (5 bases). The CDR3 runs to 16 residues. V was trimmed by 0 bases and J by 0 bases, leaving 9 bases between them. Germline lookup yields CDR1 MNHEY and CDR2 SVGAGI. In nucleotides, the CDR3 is TGTGCCAGCAGTTACTCCCAGGGAAGCTCTGGAAACACCATATATTTT. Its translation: CASSYSQGSSGNTIYF.

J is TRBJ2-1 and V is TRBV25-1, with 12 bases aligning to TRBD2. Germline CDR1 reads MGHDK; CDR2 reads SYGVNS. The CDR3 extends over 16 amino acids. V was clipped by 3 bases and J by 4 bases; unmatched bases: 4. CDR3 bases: TGTGCCAGCAGTGACCGGACTAGCGGGGTATACAATGAGCAGTTCTTC. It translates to CASSDRTSGVYNEQFF.

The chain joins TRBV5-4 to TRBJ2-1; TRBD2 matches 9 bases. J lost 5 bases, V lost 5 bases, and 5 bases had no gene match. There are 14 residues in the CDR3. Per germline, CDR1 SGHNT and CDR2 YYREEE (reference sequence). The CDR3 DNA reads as TGTGCCAGCAGTGCGGGGGGGCCGGACAATGAGCAGTTCTTC. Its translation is CASSAGGPDNEQFF.

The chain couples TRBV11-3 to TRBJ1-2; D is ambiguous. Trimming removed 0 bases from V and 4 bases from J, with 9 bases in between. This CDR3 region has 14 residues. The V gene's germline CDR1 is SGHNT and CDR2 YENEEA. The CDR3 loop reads CASSLDARTYGYTF. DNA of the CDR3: TGTGCCAGCAGCTTAGACGCCAGAACCTATGGCTACACCTTC.

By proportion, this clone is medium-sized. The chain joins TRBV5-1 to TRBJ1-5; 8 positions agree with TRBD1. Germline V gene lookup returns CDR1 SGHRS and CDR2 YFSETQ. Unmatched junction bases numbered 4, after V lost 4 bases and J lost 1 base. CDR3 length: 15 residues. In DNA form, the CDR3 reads TGCGCCAGCAGCCTGACAGGGGCGAGCAATCAGCCCCAGCATTTT. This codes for CASSLTGASNQPQHF.

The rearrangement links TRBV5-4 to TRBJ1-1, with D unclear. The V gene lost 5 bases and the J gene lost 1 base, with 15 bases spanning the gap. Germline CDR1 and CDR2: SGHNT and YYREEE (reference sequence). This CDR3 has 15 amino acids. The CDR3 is CASSLSAGSNTEAFF. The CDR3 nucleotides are TGTGCCAGCAGTCTTTCCGCAGGATCGAACACTGAAGCTTTCTTT.

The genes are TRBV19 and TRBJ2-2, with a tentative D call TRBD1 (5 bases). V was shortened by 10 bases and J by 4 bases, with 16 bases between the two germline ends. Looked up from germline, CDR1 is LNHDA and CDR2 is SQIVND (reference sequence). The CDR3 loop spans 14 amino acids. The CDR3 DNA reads TGTGCCACTCCGGGCCCAGGGCGCACCGGGGAGCTGTTTTTT. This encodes CATPGPGRTGELFF.

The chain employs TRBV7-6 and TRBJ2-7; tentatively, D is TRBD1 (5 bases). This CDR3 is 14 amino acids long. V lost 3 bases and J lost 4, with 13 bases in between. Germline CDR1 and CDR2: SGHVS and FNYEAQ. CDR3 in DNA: TGTGCCAGCAGCTTCTTTCAGGGTGATTACGAGCAGTACTTC. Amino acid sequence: CASSFFQGDYEQYF.